This TCR beta chain was identified during a study of identical twins. Study-level results: Sequences that were beta out-of-frame showed weaker excess twin sharing.

This clonotype was counted many times. Its antigen remains unidentified. A single record per CDR3 protein comes from TCRdb applying MiXCR to the 5' RACE reads. Of approximately 700,000 distinct CDR3 sequences in the sample, 18% were seen once. In addition, the sample was reused for a study of T cells expressing NK-cell markers. From that paper: In several experiments, sorting was confined to alpha-beta TCR T cells through use of an anti-gamma-delta TCR antibody. Several donors likewise had their CD3+CD56-NKG2C+ fraction led by these clonotypes.

Sequencing was performed on PBMCs. The TCR sequence derives from a woman under 30 in good health.

CDR3 nucleotides: TGTGCCAGCAGCTTACGGCAGGGGAATCAGCCCCAGCATTTT. Amino acid sequence: CASSLRQGNQPQHF. V gene TRBV7-2 combines with J gene TRBJ1-5, with D maybe TRBD1 (6 bases). Between the trimmed V and J ends, which lost 2 bases and 4 bases, there was a span of 9 bases. The V gene's germline CDR1 is SGHTA and CDR2 FQGNSA. CDR3 length equals 14 residues.